This entry concerns a single T cell receptor beta chain. These data originate in a study of blood T cell repertoires in COVID-19. Study summary: Both acute and convalescent COVID-19 samples were obtained from the United States, Italy and Spain. From T cells, B-cell-depleted T cells, or PBMCs came the material, which was cDNA or gDNA.

Per the original methods: Estimated nucleated cell counts came from reference gene primer amplification. This table comes from immunoSEQ multiplex PCR, and its TCRdb copy is limited to in-frame clones, with some not included. The D gene and trimming were derived from the DNA, and the V and J assignments and clone size from that table. The table includes tens of thousands of clones, approximately 84% detected once. This receptor was identified in a man in his sixties with acute or convalescent COVID-19. Sequencing was performed on peripheral blood.

The CDR3 protein is CASSQEMTGGDTNTGELFF. CDR3 coding DNA: TGCGCCAGCAGCCAAGAGATGACAGGGGGTGACACTAACACCGGGGAGCTGTTTTTT. The chain combines TRBV4-3 with TRBJ2-2, with 9 nucleotides matching TRBD1. This CDR3 is 19 amino acids long. V was clipped by 0 bases and J by 2 bases; unmatched bases: 10. The V gene's germline CDR1 is LGHNA and CDR2 YSLEER.